This TCR beta chain was documented in a study of blood T cell repertoires in COVID-19. Study-level background: COVID-19 samples collected from the United States, Italy and Spain covered acute and convalescent phases. In each case, the material was cDNA or gDNA derived from T cells, B-cell-depleted T cells, or PBMCs.

Under the authors' procedure: Amplification of reference gene primers provided the estimated nucleated cell counts. Clones were sequenced by immunoSEQ multiplex PCR, and TCRdb holds only the in-frame ones, with some missing. That table furnishes V, J and clone size, whereas the DNA furnished D and trimming. The sample holds 200,000 to 250,000 clones, roughly 84% seen once. The junction had 4 bases not matched to a gene; V was cut back by 6 bases and J by 0 bases. The CDR3 runs to 15 residues. From germline, CDR1 is MNHEY and CDR2 SMNVEV (reference sequence). A few counts support this clone. This rearrangement joins TRBV27 to TRBJ2-2, with 7 bases fitting TRBD1. The clonotype originates from a woman older than 75 with acute or convalescent COVID-19. Source material: peripheral blood. In DNA, the CDR3 is TGTGCCAGCAGAGCCGGGACAGCGAACACCGGGGAGCTGTTTTTT. Its protein is CASRAGTANTGELFF.